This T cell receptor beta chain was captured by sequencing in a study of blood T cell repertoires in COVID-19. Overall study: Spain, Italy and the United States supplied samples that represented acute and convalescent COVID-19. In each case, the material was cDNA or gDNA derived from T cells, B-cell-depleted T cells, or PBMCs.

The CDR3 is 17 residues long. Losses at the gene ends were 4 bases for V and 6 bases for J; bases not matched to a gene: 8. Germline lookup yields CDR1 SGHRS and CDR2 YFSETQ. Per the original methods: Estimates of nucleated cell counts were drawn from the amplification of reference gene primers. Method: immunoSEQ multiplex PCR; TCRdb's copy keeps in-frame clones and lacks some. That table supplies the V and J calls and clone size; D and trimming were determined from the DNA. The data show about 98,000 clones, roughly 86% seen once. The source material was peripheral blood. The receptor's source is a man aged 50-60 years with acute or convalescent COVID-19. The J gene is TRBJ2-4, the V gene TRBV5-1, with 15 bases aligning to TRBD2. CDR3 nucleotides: TGCGCCAGCAGCCAGCCGGGACTAGCGGGAGGTTTAAACATTCAGTACTTC. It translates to CASSQPGLAGGLNIQYF.